A selection of T cell receptor beta chains follows, all from one sample in a study of cytomegalovirus exposure and HLA in healthy donors. This table comes from immunoSEQ multiplex PCR, and its TCRdb copy is limited to in-frame clones, with some not included. Counted here are tens of thousands of clones, roughly four fifths occurring once; the ten biggest clones make up roughly 3.4%. The sequenced sample consisted of PBMCs. The receptors derive from a man aged 25 to 40 in good health and CMV-seropositive. CDR3s include the opening cysteine and the closing phenylalanine or tryptophan. Each record gives: clone size, J gene, D gene, V gene, CDR3 DNA, CDR3 protein. A D gene is named only where the DNA matches it firmly. Clone size is stated in some rows and not others, as once, few, many or a class when expanded.

-,TRBJ2-7,TRBD1,TRBV6-5,TGTGCCAGCAGTTTACCCGGGACAGGGGGCACCTGGCAGTACTTC,CASSLPGTGGTWQYF
-,TRBJ2-1,TRBD2,TRBV18,TGTGCCAGCTCACCAAGCGGGGGTTCCTACAATGAGCAGTTCTTC,CASSPSGGSYNEQFF
-,TRBJ2-7,TRBD1,TRBV7-9,TGTGCCAGCAGCTTAGACACGACAGGGCGCGAGCAGTACTTC,CASSLDTTGREQYF
-,TRBJ2-3,-,TRBV9,TGTGCCAGCAGCGTATCAGGAGGGGAAGGAGATACGCAGTATTTT,CASSVSGGEGDTQYF
-,TRBJ2-6,-,TRBV7-9,TGTGCCAGCAGCTTAGAAGGGGCTGGGGCCAACGTCCTGACTTTC,CASSLEGAGANVLTF
-,TRBJ2-1,-,TRBV5-1,TGCGCCAGCAGAAGCGGCAATGAGCAGTTCTTC,CASRSGNEQFF
-,TRBJ2-3,TRBD2,TRBV28,TGTGCCAGCAGCCGAACTAGCGGTAGCACAGATACGCAGTATTTT,CASSRTSGSTDTQYF
once,TRBJ2-5,TRBD1,TRBV9,TGTGCCAGCAGCGTAGGTCCGACAGGGGAAAAACAAGAGACCCAGTACTTC,CASSVGPTGEKQETQYF
-,TRBJ1-5,TRBD1,TRBV28,TGTGCCAGCAGTAGGACAGGGTTTAGCAATCAGCCCCAGCATTTT,CASSRTGFSNQPQHF
-,TRBJ2-3,-,TRBV10-1,TGCGCCAGCAGTGAGTCGGGCACCAACACAGATACGCAGTATTTT,CASSESGTNTDTQYF
-,TRBJ1-2,TRBD1,TRBV5-1,TGCGCCAGCAGCTTGGGACAGGGGGATGGCTACACCTTC,CASSLGQGDGYTF
-,TRBJ1-2,-,TRBV6-5,TGTGCCAGCAGTTCATTCGGAGGGGAAGGCTACACCTTC,CASSSFGGEGYTF
once,TRBJ1-4,-,TRBV21-1,TGTGCCAGCAGCAAAAAGCACCCACCTGACAGAGCAACTAATGAAAAACTGTTTTTT,CASSKKHPPDRATNEKLFF
-,TRBJ2-7,-,TRBV27,TGTGCCAGCAGTTTGGGGGCGGAGCAGTACTTC,CASSLGAEQYF
-,TRBJ2-1,-,TRBV30,TGTGCCTGGAGCCCCATCAATGAGCAGTTCTTC,CAWSPINEQFF
-,TRBJ2-1,TRBD2,TRBV4-2,TGTGCCAGCAGCCCCCCTCAGGGTAGCGGGAGGGTGGAAGAGCAGTTCTTC,CASSPPQGSGRVEEQFF
-,TRBJ1-5,TRBD1,TRBV18,TGTGCCAGCTCACCACGACAGGGGGGTAGCAATCAGCCCCAGCATTTT,CASSPRQGGSNQPQHF
-,TRBJ2-1,TRBD2,TRBV10-1,TGCGCCAGCAGTGAGTCACCGGGAGGGCCGCAGTTCTTC,CASSESPGGPQFF
-,TRBJ2-1,-,TRBV7-9,TGTGCCAGCAGCGTCAACAATGAGCAGTTCTTC,CASSVNNEQFF
-,TRBJ2-7,-,TRBV27,TGTGCCAGCAGTTTTCCGCCCCCGGGGGGCGTCACCTACGAGCAGTACTTC,CASSFPPPGGVTYEQYF
-,TRBJ2-7,-,TRBV7-8,TGTGCCAGCAGCTTAGCTCGGGGACTTTACGAGCAGTACTTC,CASSLARGLYEQYF
-,TRBJ1-2,-,TRBV10-3,TGTGCCATCAGTGATGGGGGGAACTATGGCTACACCTTC,CAISDGGNYGYTF
-,TRBJ2-7,TRBD2,TRBV27,TGTGCCACCACCGGGACTAGTCGCGGCGAGCAGTACTTC,CATTGTSRGEQYF
-,TRBJ2-7,-,TRBV11-3,TGTGCCAGCAGCCAGGACGGGACAAGCTCCTACGAGCAGTACTTC,CASSQDGTSSYEQYF
-,TRBJ1-1,TRBD1,TRBV19,TGTGCCAGTAGTACACGTACAGGGGGAAGCGCTTTCTTT,CASSTRTGGSAFF
-,TRBJ2-5,-,TRBV5-4,TGTGCCAGCAGCCCTGAGCCCCAAGAGACCCAGTACTTC,CASSPEPQETQYF
-,TRBJ2-7,TRBD2,TRBV4-3,TGCGCCAGCAGCCCAGCGGGGGGATACGAGCAGTACTTC,CASSPAGGYEQYF
-,TRBJ2-7,-,TRBV30,TGTGCCTGGGCTACTAGCTACGAGCAGTACTTC,CAWATSYEQYF
-,TRBJ2-2,TRBD1,TRBV9,TGTGCCAGCAGCCCTAGGGGACAGGGAAACACCGGGGAGCTGTTTTTT,CASSPRGQGNTGELFF
-,TRBJ2-3,TRBD1,TRBV29-1,TGCAGCGCCAGGGGGACAGGGGGTACAGATACGCAGTATTTT,CSARGTGGTDTQYF
once,TRBJ1-1,TRBD1,TRBV29-1,TGCAGCGTTGGACAGGGTTACACTGAAGCTTTCTTT,CSVGQGYTEAFF
-,TRBJ2-3,TRBD1,TRBV2,TGTGCCAGCCGACATGACAGGGGCACAGATACGCAGTATTTT,CASRHDRGTDTQYF
-,TRBJ2-2,-,TRBV15,TGTGCCACCAGCTCGAGGGTGGGGATAGAAAGCGGGGAGCTGTTTTTT,CATSSRVGIESGELFF
-,TRBJ2-2,-,TRBV7-9,TGTGCCAGCAGCTTAGGCCTAGCCACCGGGGAGCTGTTTTTT,CASSLGLATGELFF
-,TRBJ2-3,-,TRBV7-2,TGTGCCAGCAGCCCAGGGGGGTCAGATACGCAGTATTTT,CASSPGGSDTQYF
-,TRBJ2-3,-,TRBV29-1,TGCAGCGTTGGGGCTAGCTTGGGAGATACGCAGTATTTT,CSVGASLGDTQYF
-,TRBJ2-1,TRBD2,TRBV25-1,TGTGCCAGCAGTGAATTGGGCGGGAGGGCCGCCTACAATGAGCAGTTCTTC,CASSELGGRAAYNEQFF
-,TRBJ2-1,-,TRBV10-3,TGTGCCATCAGTGATAACTATCCGGGGCAGTTCTTC,CAISDNYPGQFF
-,TRBJ2-7,TRBD2,TRBV2,TGTGCCAGCAGCTTATATACTAGCGGGAGCGGCGAGCAGTACTTC,CASSLYTSGSGEQYF
-,TRBJ1-4,-,TRBV5-1,TGCGCCAGCAGCTTGGAGGGACTTAATGAAAAACTGTTTTTT,CASSLEGLNEKLFF
-,TRBJ2-2,-,TRBV7-9,TGTGCCAGCAGTTCTACAGGGCACTTCGTAGCCGGGGAGCTGTTTTTT,CASSSTGHFVAGELFF
-,TRBJ2-7,TRBD1,TRBV5-5,TGTGCCAGCAGCTCCAGGGGGCCCGTCTCCTACGAGCAGTACTTC,CASSSRGPVSYEQYF
-,TRBJ1-1,-,TRBV25-1,TGTGCCAGCAGTGATTCCTATGGTCATGGGGCCCTGAACACTGAAGCTTTCTTT,CASSDSYGHGALNTEAFF
-,TRBJ2-1,-,TRBV9,TGTGCCAGCAGCGTAGTAGAAGCCCCATATTACAATGAGCAGTTCTTC,CASSVVEAPYYNEQFF
-,TRBJ1-2,-,TRBV5-6,TGTGCCAGCAGCTTACAGGAGCTTGGCTACACCTTC,CASSLQELGYTF
-,TRBJ2-7,TRBD1,TRBV28,TGTGCCAGCAGTTTAGGGGACAGGGTCGAAGGCGAGCAGTACTTC,CASSLGDRVEGEQYF
few,TRBJ1-4,-,TRBV28,TGTGCCAGCAGTTTCTACGGGGGAAGACGGGAAAAACTGTTTTTT,CASSFYGGRREKLFF
-,TRBJ2-1,TRBD2,TRBV2,TGTGCCCCAGCGTCTAGCGGCTCCTACAATGAGCAGTTCTTC,CAPASSGSYNEQFF
few,TRBJ1-1,-,TRBV28,TGTGCCAGCAGTTCCCTAAAACCCCTTGAAGCTTTCTTT,CASSSLKPLEAFF
-,TRBJ1-5,TRBD1,TRBV19,TGTGCCAGTAGGGGCGGACAGGCGCCCAATCAGCCCCAGCATTTT,CASRGGQAPNQPQHF